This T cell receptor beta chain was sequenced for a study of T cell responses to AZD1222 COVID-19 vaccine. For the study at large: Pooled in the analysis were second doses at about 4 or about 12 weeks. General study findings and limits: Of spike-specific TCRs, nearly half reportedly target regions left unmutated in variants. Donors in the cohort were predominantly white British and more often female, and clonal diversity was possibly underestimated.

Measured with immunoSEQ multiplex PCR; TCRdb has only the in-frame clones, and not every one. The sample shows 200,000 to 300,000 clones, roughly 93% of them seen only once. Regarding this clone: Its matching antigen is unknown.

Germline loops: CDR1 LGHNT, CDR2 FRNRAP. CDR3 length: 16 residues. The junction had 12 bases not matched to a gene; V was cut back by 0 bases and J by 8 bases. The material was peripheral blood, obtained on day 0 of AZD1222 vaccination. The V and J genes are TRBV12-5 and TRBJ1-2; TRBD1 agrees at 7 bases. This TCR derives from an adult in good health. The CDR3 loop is CASGLVLGRGIGGYTF. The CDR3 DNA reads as TGTGCTAGTGGTTTGGTACTGGGCAGGGGGATTGGGGGCTACACCTTC.